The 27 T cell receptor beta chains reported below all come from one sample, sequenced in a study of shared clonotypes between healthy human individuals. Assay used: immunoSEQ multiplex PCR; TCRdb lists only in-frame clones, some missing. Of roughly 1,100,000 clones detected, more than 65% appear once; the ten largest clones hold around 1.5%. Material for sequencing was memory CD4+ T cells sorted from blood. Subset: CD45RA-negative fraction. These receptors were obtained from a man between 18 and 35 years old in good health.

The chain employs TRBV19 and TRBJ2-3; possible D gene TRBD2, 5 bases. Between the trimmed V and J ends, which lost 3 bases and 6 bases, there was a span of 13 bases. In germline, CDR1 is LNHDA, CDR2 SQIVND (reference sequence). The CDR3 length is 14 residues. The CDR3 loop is CASSMGQRADTQYF. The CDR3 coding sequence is TGTGCCAGTAGTATGGGTCAGAGGGCCGATACGCAGTATTTT.

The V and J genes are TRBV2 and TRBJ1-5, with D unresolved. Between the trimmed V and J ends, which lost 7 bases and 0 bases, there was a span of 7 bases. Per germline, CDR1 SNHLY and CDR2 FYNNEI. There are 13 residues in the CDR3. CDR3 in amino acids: CASTDDSNQPQHF. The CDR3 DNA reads TGTGCCAGCACGGACGATAGCAATCAGCCCCAGCATTTT.

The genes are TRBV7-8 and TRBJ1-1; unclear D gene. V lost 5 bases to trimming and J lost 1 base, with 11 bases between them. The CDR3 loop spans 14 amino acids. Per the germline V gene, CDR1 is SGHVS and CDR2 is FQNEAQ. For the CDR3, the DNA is TGTGCCAGCAGCCCCCAGCGCGCGAACACTGAAGCTTTCTTT. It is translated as CASSPQRANTEAFF.

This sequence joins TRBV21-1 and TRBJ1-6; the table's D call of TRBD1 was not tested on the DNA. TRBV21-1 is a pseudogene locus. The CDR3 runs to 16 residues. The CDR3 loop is CASDRRPTDYNSPLHF. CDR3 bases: TGTGCCAGCGATCGACGGCCTACAGATTATAATTCACCCCTCCACTTT.

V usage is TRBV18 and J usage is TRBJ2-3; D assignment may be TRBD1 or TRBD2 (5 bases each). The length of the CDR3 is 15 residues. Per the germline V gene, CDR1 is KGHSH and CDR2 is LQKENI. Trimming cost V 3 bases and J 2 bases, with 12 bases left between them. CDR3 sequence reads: CASSPVGTYTDTQYF. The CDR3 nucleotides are TGTGCCAGCTCACCTGTAGGGACCTACACAGATACGCAGTATTTT.

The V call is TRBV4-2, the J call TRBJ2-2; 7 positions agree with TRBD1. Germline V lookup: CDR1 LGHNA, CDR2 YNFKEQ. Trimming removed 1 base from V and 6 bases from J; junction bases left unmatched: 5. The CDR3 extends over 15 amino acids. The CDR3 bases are TGTGCCAGCAGCCAAGGAGAGGGGGCGGCCGGGGAGCTGTTTTTT. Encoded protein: CASSQGEGAAGELFF.

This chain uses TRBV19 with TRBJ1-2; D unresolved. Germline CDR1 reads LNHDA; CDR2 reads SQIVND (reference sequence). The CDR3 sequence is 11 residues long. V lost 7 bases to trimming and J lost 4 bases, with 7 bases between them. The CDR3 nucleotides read TGTGCCAGTACATCAATCTATGGCTACACCTTC. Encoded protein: CASTSIYGYTF.

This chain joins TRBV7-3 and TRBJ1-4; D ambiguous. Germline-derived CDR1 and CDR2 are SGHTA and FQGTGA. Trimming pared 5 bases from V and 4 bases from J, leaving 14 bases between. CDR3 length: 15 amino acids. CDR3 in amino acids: CASSKDGSINEKLFF. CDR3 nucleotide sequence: TGTGCCAGCAGCAAGGACGGGAGTATTAATGAAAAACTGTTTTTT. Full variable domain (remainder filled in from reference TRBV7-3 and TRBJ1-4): GAGVSQTPSNKVTEKGKYVELRCDPISGHTALYWYRQSLGQGPEFLIYFQGTGAADDSGLPNDRFFAVRPEGSVSTLKIQRTERGDSAVYLCASSKDGSINEKLFFGSGTQLSVL.

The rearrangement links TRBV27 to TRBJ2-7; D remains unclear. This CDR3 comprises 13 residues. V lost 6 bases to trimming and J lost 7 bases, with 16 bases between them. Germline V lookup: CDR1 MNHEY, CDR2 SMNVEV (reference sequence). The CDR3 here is CASRPRIPGEQYF. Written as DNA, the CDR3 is TGTGCCAGCAGACCCCGGATACCTGGGGAGCAGTACTTC.

The DNA of the CDR3 is TGTGCCAGTACCATGGGAAAGTCTGGGGTCACAGATACGCAGTATTTT. Amino acid sequence: CASTMGKSGVTDTQYF. The gene calls are TRBV19 and TRBJ2-3; D unclear. V gave up 7 bases and J gave up 2 bases, with 19 bases separating them. The germline V gene encodes CDR1 LNHDA and CDR2 SQIVND (reference sequence). The CDR3 loop spans 16 amino acids.

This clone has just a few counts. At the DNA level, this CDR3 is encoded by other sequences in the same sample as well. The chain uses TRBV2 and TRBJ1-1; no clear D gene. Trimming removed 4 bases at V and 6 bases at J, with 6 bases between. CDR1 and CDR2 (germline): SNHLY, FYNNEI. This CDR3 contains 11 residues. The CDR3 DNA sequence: TGTGCCAGCAGTGTGTTAGCTGAAGCTTTCTTT. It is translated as CASSVLAEAFF.

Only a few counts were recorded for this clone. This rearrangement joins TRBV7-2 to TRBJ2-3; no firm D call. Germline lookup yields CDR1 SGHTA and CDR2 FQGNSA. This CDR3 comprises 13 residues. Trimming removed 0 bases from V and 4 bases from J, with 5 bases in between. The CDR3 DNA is TGTGCCAGCAGCTTAGCGCATGCAGATACGCAGTATTTT. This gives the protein CASSLAHADTQYF.

DNA of the CDR3: TGTGCCTGGAGAGATAAAGGGGGCAACTATGGCTACACCTTC. Translated, it gives CAWRDKGGNYGYTF. The V call is TRBV30, the J call TRBJ1-2; TRBD1 agrees at 7 bases. Unmatched junction bases numbered 6, after V lost 3 bases and J lost 2 bases. The CDR3 loop spans 14 amino acids. Germline lookup yields CDR1 GTSNPN and CDR2 SVGIG (reference sequence).

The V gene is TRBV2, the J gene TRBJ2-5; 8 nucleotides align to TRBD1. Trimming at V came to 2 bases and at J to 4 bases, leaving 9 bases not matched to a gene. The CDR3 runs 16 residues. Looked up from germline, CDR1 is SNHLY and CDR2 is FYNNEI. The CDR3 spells CASSERQGRTVETQYF. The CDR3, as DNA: TGTGCCAGCAGTGAACGACAGGGGAGGACTGTAGAGACCCAGTACTTC.

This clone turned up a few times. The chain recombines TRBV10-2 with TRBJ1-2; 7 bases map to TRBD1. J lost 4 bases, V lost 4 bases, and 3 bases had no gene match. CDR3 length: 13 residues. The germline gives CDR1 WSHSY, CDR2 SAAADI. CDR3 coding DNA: TGCGCCAGCAGTGGACAGGGAACCTATGGCTACACCTTC. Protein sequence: CASSGQGTYGYTF.

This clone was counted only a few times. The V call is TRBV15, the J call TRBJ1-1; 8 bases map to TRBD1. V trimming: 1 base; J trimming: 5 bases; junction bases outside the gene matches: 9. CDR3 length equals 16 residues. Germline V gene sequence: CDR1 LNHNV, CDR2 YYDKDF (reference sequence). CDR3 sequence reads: CATSRGGRGQITEAFF. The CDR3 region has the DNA TGTGCCACCAGCAGAGGGGGCAGGGGGCAGATTACTGAAGCTTTCTTT.

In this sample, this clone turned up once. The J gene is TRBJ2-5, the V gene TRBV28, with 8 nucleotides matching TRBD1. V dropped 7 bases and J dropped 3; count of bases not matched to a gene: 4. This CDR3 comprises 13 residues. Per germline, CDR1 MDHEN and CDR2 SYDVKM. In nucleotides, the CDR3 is TGTGCCAGCACGGACAGGGTGAAAGAGACCCAGTACTTC. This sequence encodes CASTDRVKETQYF.

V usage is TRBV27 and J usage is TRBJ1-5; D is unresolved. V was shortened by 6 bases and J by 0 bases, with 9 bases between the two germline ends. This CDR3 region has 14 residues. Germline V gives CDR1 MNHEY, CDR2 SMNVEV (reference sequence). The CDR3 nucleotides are TGTGCCAGCAGCCGAATGTATAGCAATCAGCCCCAGCATTTT. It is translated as CASSRMYSNQPQHF.

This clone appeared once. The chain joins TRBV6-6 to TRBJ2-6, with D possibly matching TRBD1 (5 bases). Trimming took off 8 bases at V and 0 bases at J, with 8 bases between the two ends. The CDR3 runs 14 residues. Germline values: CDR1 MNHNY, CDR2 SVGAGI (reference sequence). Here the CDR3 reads CASLRVSGANVLTF. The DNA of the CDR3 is TGTGCCAGCCTCAGGGTCTCTGGGGCCAACGTCCTGACTTTC.

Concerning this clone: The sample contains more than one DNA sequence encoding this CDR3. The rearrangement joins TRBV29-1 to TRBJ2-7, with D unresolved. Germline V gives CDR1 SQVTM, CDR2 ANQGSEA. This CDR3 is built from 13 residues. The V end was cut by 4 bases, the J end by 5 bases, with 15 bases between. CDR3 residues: CSVGSLVSNEQYF. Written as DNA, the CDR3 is TGCAGCGTTGGTTCCCTCGTATCCAACGAGCAGTACTTC.

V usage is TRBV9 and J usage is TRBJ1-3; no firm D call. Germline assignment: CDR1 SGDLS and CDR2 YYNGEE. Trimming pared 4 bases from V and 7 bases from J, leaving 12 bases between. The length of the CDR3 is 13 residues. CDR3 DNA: TGTGCCAGCAGCACTCGGGCCGCGAACACCATATATTTT. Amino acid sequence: CASSTRAANTIYF.

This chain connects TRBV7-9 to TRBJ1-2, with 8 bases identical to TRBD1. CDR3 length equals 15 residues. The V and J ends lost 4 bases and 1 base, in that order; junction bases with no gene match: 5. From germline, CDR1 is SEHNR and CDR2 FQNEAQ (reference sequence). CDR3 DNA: TGTGCCAGCAGCTGGGACAGGAGACTTAACTATGGCTACACCTTC. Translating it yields CASSWDRRLNYGYTF. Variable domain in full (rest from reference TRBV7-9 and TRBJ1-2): DTGVSQNPRHKITKRGQNVTFRCDPISEHNRLYWYRQTLGQGPEFLTYFQNEAQLEKSRLLSDRFSAERPKGSFSTLEIQRTEQGDSAMYLCASSWDRRLNYGYTFGSGTRLTVV.

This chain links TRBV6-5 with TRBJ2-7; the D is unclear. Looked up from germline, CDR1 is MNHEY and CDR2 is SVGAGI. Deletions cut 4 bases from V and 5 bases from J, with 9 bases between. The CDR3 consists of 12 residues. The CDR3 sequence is CASSSNSHEQYF. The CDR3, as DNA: TGTGCCAGCAGTTCGAATAGCCACGAGCAGTACTTC.

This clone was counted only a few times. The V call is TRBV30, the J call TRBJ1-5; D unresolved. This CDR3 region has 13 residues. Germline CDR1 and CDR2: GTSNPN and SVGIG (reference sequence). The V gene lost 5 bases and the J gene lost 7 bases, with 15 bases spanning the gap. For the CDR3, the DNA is TGTGCCTGGGGCCGACGGGTAGAACAGCCCCAGCATTTT. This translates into CAWGRRVEQPQHF.

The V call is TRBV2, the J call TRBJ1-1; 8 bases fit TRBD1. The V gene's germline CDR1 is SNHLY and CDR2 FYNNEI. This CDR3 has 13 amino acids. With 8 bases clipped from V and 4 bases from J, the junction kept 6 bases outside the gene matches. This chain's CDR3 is CASSTDRGTEAFF. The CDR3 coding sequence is TGTGCCAGCTCTACAGACAGGGGCACTGAAGCTTTCTTT.

DNA for the CDR3: TGTGCCAGCAGCAATCCGGGACAGGGATCCTACGAGCAGTACTTC. Its protein product is CASSNPGQGSYEQYF. The chain has TRBV7-8 and TRBJ2-7, with 9 bases identical to TRBD1. Per the germline V gene, CDR1 is SGHVS and CDR2 is FQNEAQ. CDR3 length equals 15 residues. V lost 5 bases, J lost 1 base, and 6 bases stayed unmatched.

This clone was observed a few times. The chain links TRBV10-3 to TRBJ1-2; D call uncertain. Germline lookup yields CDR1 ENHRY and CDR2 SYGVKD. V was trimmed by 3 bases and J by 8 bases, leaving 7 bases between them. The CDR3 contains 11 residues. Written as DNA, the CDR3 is TGTGCCATCAGTGACCCCGGGGGCTACACCTTC. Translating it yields CAISDPGGYTF.